These 26 T cell receptor beta chains were sequenced from one sample in a study of T-cell memory formation after mild COVID-19. TCRdb passed the 5' RACE reads through MiXCR, listing each CDR3 protein once. The sample has some 600,000 distinct CDR3 sequences, around a sixth seen once; the top ten hold less than 10%. The source material was PBMCs or a T cell subset sorted from them (not recorded which). The source of these receptors is an adult woman who had mild COVID-19 (a few samples of this study predate the infection). Cell type and time point are not known.

The chain links TRBV14 to TRBJ2-7; possibly TRBD2 for D (6 bases). Germline-derived CDR1 and CDR2 are SGHDN and FVKESK. The CDR3 has 15 amino acids. The germline V and J ends were trimmed by 3 bases and 6 bases, with 18 bases remaining between them. DNA for the CDR3: TGTGCCAGCAGCCACCTACTAGGGTGGGGAGGCGAGCAGTACTTC. As protein: CASSHLLGWGGEQYF.

V is TRBV4-3 and J is TRBJ2-2, with 12 bases identical to TRBD2. This CDR3 region has 17 residues. V lost 3 bases and J lost 2; bases outside the gene matches: 4. The germline CDR1 and CDR2 sequences are LGHNA and YSLEER. The DNA for the CDR3 is TGCGCCAGCAGCCAGGGTGGACTAGCGGGAAACACCGGGGAGCTGTTTTTT. Translated, it gives CASSQGGLAGNTGELFF.

CDR3 nucleotide sequence: TGTGCCAGCAGTTTATCCTCTAGGGCGGGAAGGGACGAGCAGTACTTC. Translating gives CASSLSSRAGRDEQYF. V usage is TRBV27 and J usage is TRBJ2-7, with a tentative D call TRBD2 (6 bases). The ends were cut back, 0 bases at V and 5 bases at J, with 17 bases in the middle. The germline V gene has CDR1 MNHEY and CDR2 SMNVEV (reference sequence). This CDR3 contains 16 residues.

The chain uses TRBV7-9 and TRBJ2-5; D tentatively fits TRBD1 or TRBD2 (5 bases each). This CDR3 is 16 amino acids long. Trimming pared 5 bases from V and 5 bases from J, leaving 21 bases between. From germline, CDR1 is SEHNR and CDR2 FQNEAQ (reference sequence). CDR3 loop: CASSPRASWSGETQYF. The CDR3 region has the DNA TGTGCCAGCAGCCCCAGGGCTAGCTGGAGTGGTGAGACCCAGTACTTC.

V and J are TRBV5-6 and TRBJ2-3; no clear D. Germline V gene sequence: CDR1 SGHDT, CDR2 YYEEEE. CDR3 length: 16 amino acids. Trimming shortened V by 1 base and J by 3 bases, and 15 bases separated the two germline ends. CDR3 protein: CASSLRARGSTDTQYF. CDR3 DNA: TGTGCCAGCAGCTTGCGAGCAAGAGGTTCGACAGATACGCAGTATTTT.

The chain is built from TRBV27 and TRBJ1-3, with D uncertain. The germline V gene encodes CDR1 MNHEY and CDR2 SMNVEV (reference sequence). Deletions cut 4 bases from V and 1 base from J, with 5 bases between. This CDR3 comprises 13 residues. CDR3 coding DNA: TGTGCCAGCAGTTCTGTATCTGGAAACACCATATATTTT. Translation gives CASSSVSGNTIYF.

This clonotype was observed a handful of times. The rearrangement uses TRBV5-1 and TRBJ2-1, with D perhaps being TRBD1 or TRBD2 (5 bases each). CDR1 is SGHRS, CDR2 YFSETQ, per germline. With 0 bases removed from V and 8 bases from J, the gap between germline ends came to 9 bases. There are 13 residues in the CDR3. CDR3 sequence: CASSLAGTDEQFF. DNA for the CDR3: TGCGCCAGCAGCTTGGCTGGGACGGATGAGCAGTTCTTC.

In this sample, this clonotype turned up a few times. This chain connects TRBV25-1 to TRBJ1-1; TRBD1 matches 7 bases. CDR3 length: 15 residues. In germline, CDR1 is MGHDK, CDR2 SYGVNS. With V trimmed by 3 bases and J by 5 bases, 9 bases remained unmatched. The CDR3, as DNA: TGTGCCAGCAGTGACCACTCGACAGGGAAAACTGAAGCTTTCTTT. This sequence encodes CASSDHSTGKTEAFF.

The chain carries TRBV30 and TRBJ1-1; D is undetermined. CDR1 and CDR2 (germline): GTSNPN, SVGIG (reference sequence). The CDR3 consists of 14 residues. Trimming pared 2 bases from V and 1 base from J, leaving 11 bases between. The CDR3 region has the DNA TGTGCCTGGAGTCCTGGGATTCAGAACACTGAAGCTTTCTTT. Amino acid sequence: CAWSPGIQNTEAFF.

J is TRBJ1-1 and V is TRBV19; unclear D gene. CDR1 and CDR2 (germline): LNHDA, SQIVND (reference sequence). The CDR3 runs to 13 residues. V was cut by 2 bases and J by 1 base, with 5 bases left in between. CDR3 region: CASSIMGNTEAFF. DNA of the CDR3: TGTGCCAGTAGTATAATGGGGAACACTGAAGCTTTCTTT.

This clonotype was picked up a small number of times. The chain joins TRBV5-1 to TRBJ2-5, with D perhaps TRBD2 (6 bases). CDR3 length: 16 amino acids. Trimming cost V 3 bases and J 1 base, with 16 bases left between them. The germline gives CDR1 SGHRS, CDR2 YFSETQ. CDR3 coding DNA: TGCGCCAGCAGCTCCGGACCGGGACTCATCCAAGAGACCCAGTACTTC. It specifies CASSSGPGLIQETQYF.

V usage is TRBV20-1 and J usage is TRBJ2-1, with TRBD1 identical over 7 bases. Looked up from germline, CDR1 is DFQATT and CDR2 is SNEGSKA (reference sequence). The junction had 4 bases not matched to a gene; V was cut back by 0 bases and J by 8 bases. The CDR3 totals 13 residues. CDR3 nucleotide sequence: TGCAGTGCTAGAGATCTTGGGACAGATGAGCAGTTCTTC. It is translated as CSARDLGTDEQFF.

The chain recombines TRBV12-3 or TRBV12-4 with TRBJ2-3; D call uncertain. Trimming took off 7 bases at V and 1 base at J, with 15 bases between the two ends. The CDR3 has 15 residues. The CDR3 loop is CASIPLTDGTDTQYF. The DNA for the CDR3 is TGTGCCAGCATCCCCCTGACGGACGGCACAGATACGCAGTATTTT.

This clonotype was observed once. This chain connects TRBV12-3 or TRBV12-4 to TRBJ1-3, with a possible D match to TRBD1 (5 bases). CDR3 size: 12 residues. Trimming cost V 2 bases and J 12 bases, with 11 bases left between them. CDR3 nucleotide sequence: TGTGCCAGCAGTTTAAGTGGGGCGTTCATATATTTT. This translates into CASSLSGAFIYF.

The rearrangement joins TRBV15 to TRBJ1-6, with D perhaps matching TRBD1 (5 bases). The ends were cut back, 0 bases at V and 7 bases at J, with 10 bases in the middle. The CDR3 is 15 amino acids. Looked up from germline, CDR1 is LNHNV and CDR2 is YYDKDF (reference sequence). As DNA, the CDR3 is TGTGCCACCAGCAGAGATCAGGGCGGGAATTCACCCCTCCACTTT. Its translation is CATSRDQGGNSPLHF.

This sequence joins TRBV7-6 and TRBJ2-2, with 9 bases fitting TRBD2. The CDR3 loop spans 15 amino acids. Germline V gives CDR1 SGHVS, CDR2 FNYEAQ. Trimming removed 4 bases from V and 7 bases from J; junction bases left unmatched: 7. The CDR3 DNA is TGTGCCAGCAGCTCGATAGCGGGAGCTGGCGGGGAGCTGTTTTTT. This codes for CASSSIAGAGGELFF.

In its sample, this clonotype was seen a few times. V gene TRBV12-3 or TRBV12-4 combines with J gene TRBJ1-4; D remains ambiguous. V lost 3 bases and J 8 bases, leaving 7 bases between the germline ends. The CDR3 runs to 12 residues. Here the CDR3 reads CASSLRREKLFF. The CDR3 nucleotides read TGTGCCAGCAGTTTGAGGCGAGAAAAACTGTTTTTT.

This clonotype was counted between two and nine times. This chain connects TRBV10-3 to TRBJ2-1; D unclear. Per germline, CDR1 ENHRY and CDR2 SYGVKD. The CDR3 is 13 residues long. Trimming left V 7 bases short and J 1 base short, with 8 bases between. CDR3 in DNA: TGTGCCATCACCCAGGAATCCTACAATGAGCAGTTCTTC. Its protein product is CAITQESYNEQFF.

The V gene is TRBV12-3 or TRBV12-4, the J gene TRBJ1-5; D might be TRBD1 (5 bases). Deletions cut 4 bases from V and 6 bases from J, with 13 bases between. The CDR3 loop spans 14 amino acids. CDR3 residues: CASSWDLGLQPQHF. CDR3 in DNA: TGTGCCAGCAGTTGGGACCTCGGACTTCAGCCCCAGCATTTT.

This clonotype was seen a few times. The chain joins TRBV4-1 to TRBJ2-1; D might be TRBD2 (6 bases). V was shortened by 0 bases and J by 1 base, with 10 bases between the two germline ends. Per germline, CDR1 MGHRA and CDR2 YSYEKL. The CDR3 runs 16 residues. The CDR3 spells CASSQDPSESYNEQFF. Written as DNA, the CDR3 is TGCGCCAGCAGCCAAGATCCTAGCGAGTCCTACAATGAGCAGTTCTTC.

In its sample, this clonotype was seen a few times. CDR3 DNA sequence: TGTGCCAGTAGTCCGGACAGGGGTGCAACTAATGAAAAACTGTTTTTT. This gives the protein CASSPDRGATNEKLFF. The gene calls are TRBV19 and TRBJ1-4, with 9 bases lining up with TRBD1. Germline CDR1 reads LNHDA; CDR2 reads SQIVND (reference sequence). The CDR3 has 16 residues. J was trimmed by 0 bases and V by 5 bases; bases with no gene match: 4.

The rearrangement links TRBV6-6 to TRBJ1-1; D ambiguous. V lost 2 bases and J 1 base, leaving 8 bases between the germline ends. The CDR3 has 14 amino acids. CDR1 and CDR2 (germline): MNHNY, SVGAGI (reference sequence). The CDR3 reads CASSYGPRNTEAFF. CDR3 sequence (DNA): TGTGCCAGCAGTTACGGGCCAAGGAACACTGAAGCTTTCTTT.

The chain links TRBV5-1 to TRBJ1-2, with D perhaps TRBD1 (6 bases). The V end was cut by 4 bases, the J end by 5 bases, with 21 bases between. The germline CDR1 and CDR2 sequences are SGHRS and YFSETQ. The CDR3 runs 16 residues. The CDR3 here is CASSTGTPKRIYGYTF. As DNA, the CDR3 is TGCGCCAGCAGCACCGGGACACCGAAGCGGATTTATGGCTACACCTTC.

The CDR3 DNA sequence: TGTGCCAGCAGCTGGGGGGTGGGACAGGGGCGCACGGACTATGGCTACACCTTC. This sequence encodes CASSWGVGQGRTDYGYTF. The chain employs TRBV11-2 and TRBJ1-2, with 10 bases identical to TRBD1. In germline, CDR1 is SGHAT, CDR2 FQNNGV. The CDR3 totals 18 residues. J gave up 3 bases and V 4 bases, and 14 bases lay outside the gene matches.

This clonotype came up a few times. The gene calls are TRBV5-1 and TRBJ2-7; a possible D gene is TRBD1 (5 bases). Per germline, CDR1 SGHRS and CDR2 YFSETQ. The CDR3 covers 15 residues. V was trimmed by 0 bases and J by 2 bases, leaving 12 bases between them. CDR3 sequence reads: CASSLAQASTYEQYF. The CDR3 DNA reads TGCGCCAGCAGCTTGGCACAGGCCTCGACCTACGAGCAGTACTTC. Looking up the rest from reference TRBV5-1 and TRBJ2-7 gives the full variable domain: KAGVTQTPRYLIKTRGQQVTLSCSPISGHRSVSWYQQTPGQGLQFLFEYFSETQRNKGNFPGRFSGRQFSNSRSEMNVSTLELGDSALYLCASSLAQASTYEQYFGPGTRLTVT.

This clonotype was counted a few times. The rearrangement links TRBV4-3 to TRBJ1-1; D is uncertain. Germline CDR1 and CDR2: LGHNA and YSLEER. The CDR3 is made up of 14 amino acids. V lost 1 base to trimming and J lost 6 bases, with 12 bases between them. This CDR3 reads CASSQAIRAPEAFF. In DNA form, the CDR3 reads TGCGCCAGCAGCCAAGCCATAAGGGCCCCTGAAGCTTTCTTT.